This record concerns one T cell receptor beta chain sequence. Antigen: not known. The junction differs from germline at one of its ends, possibly a read error. This sample was included in a study of cytomegalovirus exposure and HLA in healthy donors. Study-wide results and limits: Prior analysis indicated that the majority of TCR beta V segments exhibited productivity approximately 87% or approximately 30% of the time. Highest at DRB1 and lowest at HLA-C, TCR association rates differed among HLA loci in a later analysis.

At collection, donors were nominally healthy, but unrecorded immune exposures were probable. The PCR was carried out with 60 Vbeta primers and 13 Jbeta primers. Here immunoSEQ multiplex PCR was the method, and the copy in TCRdb shows in-frame clones only, minus some. The sample comprises roughly 130,000 clones, approximately 70% of which are singletons, and 1.5% rests with the top ten. This CDR3 spans 16 amino acids. The V gene's germline CDR1 is MNHNS and CDR2 SASEGT. The sample comprised PBMCs. This receptor was taken from a man aged 18-30 years in good health and CMV-seronegative. This chain connects TRBV6-1 to TRBJ2-1, with 8 bases aligning to TRBD2. CDR3 protein: CASGEVAGGLSNEQFF. CDR3 DNA: TGTGCCAGCGGTGAAGTGGCGGGGGGCTTGTCCAATGAGCAGTTCTTC.